Listed here are 14 T cell receptor beta chains from one sample, sequenced in a study of cytomegalovirus exposure and HLA in healthy donors. Both 60 Vbeta primers and 13 Jbeta primers went into the PCR. Profiling relied on immunoSEQ multiplex PCR, and the TCRdb table lists in-frame clones only, not all of them. The profile shows 160,000 or so clones, approximately 78% of them singletons. Sequencing input: PBMCs. The receptor source for this set is a woman aged 25 to 45 in good health and CMV-seropositive.

This chain connects TRBV6-1 to TRBJ2-1; the match to TRBD1 covers 10 bases. The ends lost 3 bases at V and 3 bases at J; junction bases unmatched: 14. The CDR3 loop spans 19 amino acids. The V gene's germline CDR1 is MNHNS and CDR2 SASEGT. DNA for the CDR3: TGTGCCAGCAGTGACCATGGACACCGGACAGGGGGTGTCTACAATGAGCAGTTCTTC. It encodes CASSDHGHRTGGVYNEQFF.

This clone appeared a few times. The chain recombines TRBV7-2 with TRBJ2-2; D uncertain. CDR3 length: 15 amino acids. The germline V gene encodes CDR1 SGHTA and CDR2 FQGNSA. V lost 5 bases to trimming and J lost 3 bases, with 13 bases between them. The CDR3 DNA sequence: TGTGCCAGCAGCAACTCCCTAGGCGACACCGGGGAGCTGTTTTTT. It encodes CASSNSLGDTGELFF. Filled out from reference TRBV7-2 and TRBJ2-2, the complete variable domain reads GAGVSQSPSNKVTEKGKDVELRCDPISGHTALYWYRQSLGQGLEFLIYFQGNSAPDKSGLPSDRFSAERTGGSVSTLTIQRTQQEDSAVYLCASSNSLGDTGELFFGEGSRLTVL.

This rearrangement joins TRBV6-1 to TRBJ1-2, with D possibly being TRBD1 (6 bases). The CDR3 loop spans 15 amino acids. With 5 bases removed from V and 0 bases from J, the gap between germline ends came to 13 bases. Germline values: CDR1 MNHNS, CDR2 SASEGT. CDR3 bases: TGTGCCAGCAGTCGAAGACAGGAAGCTAACTATGGCTACACCTTC. Amino acids: CASSRRQEANYGYTF.

The table lists this clone with a count of one. This chain links TRBV5-6 with TRBJ1-2; 7 bases agree with TRBD1. Germline assignment: CDR1 SGHDT and CDR2 YYEEEE. The ends lost 7 bases at V and 4 bases at J; junction bases unmatched: 10. The CDR3 is 14 amino acids. CDR3 DNA sequence: TGTGCCAGCCAAAACAGGGGCGGCGGCTATGGCTACACCTTC. Translation gives CASQNRGGGYGYTF.

This clone is a singleton in its sample. The gene calls are TRBV9 and TRBJ2-3; the D gene is possibly TRBD1 (5 bases). Trimming pared 0 bases from V and 6 bases from J, leaving 11 bases between. In germline, CDR1 is SGDLS, CDR2 YYNGEE. The CDR3 is made up of 14 amino acids. The CDR3 DNA is TGTGCCAGCAGCGTAGTGCAGGGTGTCGATACGCAGTATTTT. This sequence encodes CASSVVQGVDTQYF.

The rearrangement links TRBV19 to TRBJ1-1, with 7 bases that match TRBD1. CDR3 length equals 14 residues. J was trimmed by 1 base and V by 3 bases; bases with no gene match: 2. Germline assignment: CDR1 LNHDA and CDR2 SQIVND (reference sequence). The CDR3 region has the DNA TGTGCCAGTAGTATGGGACAGTCGAACACTGAAGCTTTCTTT. Translated: CASSMGQSNTEAFF.

This clone was counted a few times. The CDR3 sequence is CASSDRGHEQYF. The CDR3 bases are TGTGCCAGCAGTGACAGGGGCCACGAGCAGTACTTC. The gene calls are TRBV6-1 and TRBJ2-7; D perhaps matches TRBD1 (6 bases). The germline V and J ends were trimmed by 3 bases and 5 bases, with 8 bases remaining between them. CDR1 and CDR2 (germline): MNHNS, SASEGT. The CDR3 totals 12 residues.

This clone showed up just a few times. This chain uses TRBV7-9 with TRBJ1-1, with D maybe TRBD1 (6 bases). V was cut by 5 bases and J by 1 base, with 17 bases left in between. This CDR3 has 16 residues. Looked up from germline, CDR1 is SEHNR and CDR2 is FQNEAQ (reference sequence). The CDR3 bases are TGTGCCAGCAGCCAAGCCGGGGGGCGGACGAACACTGAAGCTTTCTTT. Its protein is CASSQAGGRTNTEAFF. The full variable domain, its missing parts supplied by reference TRBV7-9 and TRBJ1-1, is DTGVSQNPRHKITKRGQNVTFRCDPISEHNRLYWYRQTLGQGPEFLTYFQNEAQLEKSRLLSDRFSAERPKGSFSTLEIQRTEQGDSAMYLCASSQAGGRTNTEAFFGQGTRLTVV.

This chain uses TRBV7-8 with TRBJ2-2, with 9 bases lining up with TRBD1. There are 15 residues in the CDR3. J gave up 4 bases and V 5 bases, and 5 bases lay outside the gene matches. The germline CDR1 and CDR2 sequences are SGHVS and FQNEAQ. CDR3: CASSTGTGITGELFF. In nucleotides, the CDR3 is TGTGCCAGCAGCACCGGGACAGGGATCACCGGGGAGCTGTTTTTT.

The rearrangement uses TRBV20-1 and TRBJ1-2; D possibly corresponds to TRBD1 (6 bases). The length of the CDR3 is 11 residues. Trimming stripped 6 bases from V and 8 bases from J, with 13 bases between. Germline values: CDR1 DFQATT, CDR2 SNEGSKA (reference sequence). CDR3 in amino acids: CSALTGRGYTF. Written as DNA, the CDR3 is TGCAGTGCGCTAACAGGGAGAGGCTACACCTTC.

This chain uses TRBV12-5 with TRBJ2-1; D is possibly TRBD2 (6 bases). The CDR3 is 13 residues long. With 4 bases removed from V and 6 bases from J, the gap between germline ends came to 10 bases. Germline lookup yields CDR1 LGHNT and CDR2 FRNRAP. The DNA of the CDR3 is TGTGCTAGTGGTTACCGGGGGATCAATGAGCAGTTCTTC. This translates into CASGYRGINEQFF.

The chain recombines TRBV11-2 with TRBJ2-1; 9 bases align to TRBD2. J was trimmed by 6 bases and V by 3 bases; bases with no gene match: 15. The CDR3 sequence is 18 residues long. Germline V gene sequence: CDR1 SGHAT, CDR2 FQNNGV. Here the CDR3 reads CASSFRRVPGLAGNEQFF. As DNA, the CDR3 is TGTGCCAGCAGCTTCCGACGGGTCCCGGGACTAGCAGGCAATGAGCAGTTCTTC.

This chain uses TRBV7-9 with TRBJ1-3; D is perhaps TRBD1 (5 bases). This CDR3 has 15 residues. The V end lost 5 bases, the J end lost 0 bases, and 11 bases lay between the germline ends. Germline assignment: CDR1 SEHNR and CDR2 FQNEAQ (reference sequence). The CDR3: CASSPAGGSGNTIYF. The CDR3, as DNA: TGTGCCAGCAGCCCCGCGGGGGGCTCTGGAAACACCATATATTTT.

The chain couples TRBV7-7 to TRBJ1-3; TRBD1 might be the D (5 bases). Per the germline V gene, CDR1 is SSHAT and CDR2 is FNYEAQ (reference sequence). The CDR3 contains 13 residues. V was cut by 1 base and J by 4 bases, with 5 bases left in between. In DNA form, the CDR3 reads TGTGCCAGCAGCTTAGACAGGGGAAACACCATATATTTT. Translated: CASSLDRGNTIYF. The variable domain in full, with the rest retrieved from reference TRBV7-7 and TRBJ1-3, is GAGVSQSPRYKVTKRGQDVTLRCDPISSHATLYWYQQALGQGPEFLTYFNYEAQPDKSGLPSDRFSAERPEGSISTLTIQRTEQRDSAMYRCASSLDRGNTIYFGEGSWLTVV.